Each of the 32 T cell receptor gamma chains below was sequenced from the same sample in a study of γδ T cells in repeated Plasmodium falciparum infection (dated by TCRdb to the early 2020s). Library preparation employed multiplex PCR. TCRdb lists the instrument as Illumina MiSeq. Clones were re-identified by TCRdb from the public reads with CATT, and rows with the same DNA were merged. Within this sample are around 24,000 gamma-chain clones, with about 3% of them counted one time only. The top ten constitute about 33% of the sample. For bulk TCR repertoire analysis, Vgamma9/Vdelta2+ and Vdelta2-negative gammadelta T cell populations were isolated by flow sorting from peripheral blood mononuclear cells. Specimen: gamma-delta T cells from blood. These receptors all come from a pool of human donors (malaria-infected and uninfected, not separated).

This clone was seen only a few times. TCRdb shows a much larger clone's protein in place of this DNA's translation, and the two differ at residue 10, likely through a read error; the protein shown is translated from the DNA. Called V gene: TRGV9; the J gene was not called. This CDR3 contains 13 residues. In germline, CDR1 is GITISATS, CDR2 ISYDGTV (reference sequence). CDR3 residues: CALWEAPIMNKLF. The DNA of the CDR3 is TGTGCCTTGTGGGAGGCCCCAATTATGAATAAACTCTTT.

Details on this clone: Because the CDR3's place on the DNA is in doubt, the DNA is left out and the CDR3 is given as listed by TCRdb. The CDR3 here is CATWDGADIRNSLAVEQHLLSQVSIGRIQHF. The V gene reported is TRGV2; the J gene is uncalled. The CDR3 totals 31 residues, both ends included. CDR1 EGSNGY and CDR2 YDSYNSKV come from the germline V gene.

This clone was picked up many times. A read error is the likely source, as a far larger clone sits one nucleotide away. The CDR3 nucleotides are TGTGCCACCTGGGACGCTTATAGGAAACTCTTT. The encoded protein is CATWDAYRKLF. The chain joins TRGV5 to TRGJ1 or TRGJ2. The CDR3 loop spans 11 amino acids. Per germline, CDR1 VINAFY and CDR2 YDVSNSKD.

This clone was counted ten times or more. This likely reflects a read error, since a far larger clone is one base away. Other DNA sequences in this sample translate to the same CDR3. V gene TRGV9 combines with J gene TRGJ1 or TRGJ2. Germline CDR1 GITISATS, CDR2 ISYDGTV (reference sequence). The CDR3 is 11 amino acids. CDR3 DNA sequence: TGTGCTTTGTGGGAGTTGTGCAAGAAACTCTTT. Translating it yields CALWELCKKLF.

This clone showed up just a few times. A read error is likely here: a far larger clone is one base away. Other DNA sequences from this sample encode an identical CDR3 as well. The genes are TRGV9 and TRGJP2. TCRdb leaves out the J gene; it was filled in here by matching the DNA to germline. Losses at the gene ends were 0 bases for V and 2 bases for J; bases not matched to a gene: 18. Germline CDR1 GITISATS, CDR2 ISYDGTV (reference sequence). The CDR3 is 20 amino acids. CDR3 protein: CALWEVRGSYIGSSDWIKTF. CDR3 coding DNA: TGTGCCTTGTGGGAGGTGAGGGGAAGTTACATAGGGAGTAGTGATTGGATCAAGACGTTT.

A word on this clone: At one end, the junction sequence differs from germline, possibly due to a read error. V gene TRGV3 combines with J gene TRGJP2. The J gene, left out of TCRdb, was set here by checking the DNA against germline. This CDR3 contains 18 residues. Germline V gene data show CDR1 as VTNTFY and CDR2 as YDVSTARD (reference sequence). This CDR3 reads CATWGRLPRMCSDWIKTF. CDR3 nucleotide sequence: TGTGCCACCTGGGGCAGGCTACCGCGGATGTGTAGTGATTGGATCAAGACGTTT.

This clone was observed a few times. The protein TCRdb gives is from a much larger clone and does not agree with this DNA's translation at residue 9, likely a read error; the protein shown here comes from the DNA. The gene calls are TRGV9 and TRGJP. TCRdb does not report a J gene; here it was assigned by matching the DNA to germline references. This CDR3 region has 15 residues. Germline V gene sequence: CDR1 GITISATS, CDR2 ISYDGTV (reference sequence). CDR3 protein: CALWGVELSKKIKVF. The CDR3 nucleotides are TGTGCCTTGTGGGGTGTGGAGTTGAGCAAAAAAATCAAGGTATTT.

This clone was seen more than once but under ten times. The protein in TCRdb stems from a much larger clone and differs at residue 6 from this DNA's translation, likely a read error; here the protein is translated from the DNA. The chain combines TRGV9 with TRGJP1. TCRdb gives no J gene; it was assigned here by matching the DNA to germline. This CDR3 spans 14 amino acids. Germline lookup yields CDR1 GITISATS and CDR2 ISYDGTV (reference sequence). The junction had 9 bases not matched to a gene; V was cut back by 2 bases and J by 9 bases. Here the CDR3 DNA reads TGTGCCTTGTGGGAGGCGCCGCCCCGTTGGTTCAAGATATTT. The encoded protein is CALWEAPPRWFKIF.

This clone was counted many times. Given a far larger clone just one base away, this is likely a sequencing read error. Distinct nucleotide sequences in the sample also encode this CDR3. The chain combines TRGV2 with TRGJ1 or TRGJ2. CDR1 and CDR2 (germline): EGSNGY, YDSYNSKV. The CDR3 is 14 residues long. The CDR3 protein is CATWDGLVDYKKLF. CDR3 bases: TGTGCCACCTGGGACGGGCTCGTCGATTATAAGAAACTCTTC.

Details on this clone: This DNA translates differently at residue 6 from the TCRdb protein, which is that of a much larger clone; a read error is likely, and the protein shown is the DNA's own translation. The chain carries TRGV9 and TRGJ1 or TRGJ2. Assignment of the J gene here rests on matching the DNA to germline, because TCRdb gives none. CDR1 and CDR2 from the germline V gene are GITISATS and ISYDGTV (reference sequence). This CDR3 spans 15 amino acids. V lost 2 bases to trimming and J lost 5 bases; unmatched junction nucleotides: 12. CDR3 nucleotides: TGTGCCTTGTGGGAGGCGCACGAATTTGATTATAAGAAACTCTTT. Amino acid sequence: CALWEAHEFDYKKLF.

This clone has a count of ten or more. This DNA translates differently at residue 4 from the TCRdb protein, which is that of a much larger clone; a read error is likely, and the protein shown is the DNA's own translation. The chain combines TRGV9 with TRGJ1 or TRGJ2. TCRdb supplies no J gene; here it was assigned by aligning the nucleotide sequence to germline. The CDR3 contains 12 residues. Germline-derived CDR1 and CDR2 are GITISATS and ISYDGTV (reference sequence). CDR3 nucleotide sequence: TGTGCCTTGCGGGAGGTGCATTATAAGAAACTCTTT. Its protein product is CALREVHYKKLF.

At least ten counts were recorded for this clone. The protein TCRdb gives is from a much larger clone and does not agree with this DNA's translation at residue 13, likely a read error; the protein shown here comes from the DNA. CDR3 coding DNA: TGTGCCACCTGGGACGGGCCGCGCCATTATTATAAGGAACTCTTT. Residues: CATWDGPRHYYKELF. The chain carries TRGV2 and TRGJ1 or TRGJ2. The CDR3 spans 15 residues. Germline V gene sequence: CDR1 EGSNGY, CDR2 YDSYNSKV.

As concerns this clone: TCRdb records a much larger clone's protein for this DNA, with a difference at residue 4 that likely arises from a read error; the protein given is the translation of the DNA. The sample carries other DNA sequences with the same CDR3. This sequence joins TRGV9 and TRGJ1 or TRGJ2. Here the J gene was assigned by germline matching of the DNA, as TCRdb has none. J gave up 3 bases and V 9 bases, and 47 bases lay outside the gene matches. The CDR3 is 25 amino acids. Germline V gives CDR1 GITISATS, CDR2 ISYDGTV (reference sequence). CDR3 bases: TGTGCCTTGGAATCTTTGCGGGGCTTGTTACCTTGTAATAAGTTCGAACATGGTGCTTATTATAAGAAACTCTTT. It is translated as CALESLRGLLPCNKFEHGAYYKKLF.

This clone was found a few times. The TCRdb record carries a much larger clone's protein, which differs from this DNA's translation at residue 4; a read error is the likely cause, and the protein listed here is the DNA translation. The chain links TRGV9 to TRGJP. TCRdb supplies no J gene; here it was assigned by aligning the nucleotide sequence to germline. Germline V lookup: CDR1 GITISATS, CDR2 ISYDGTV (reference sequence). The CDR3 spans 17 residues. This CDR3 is CALLEVQGGLGKKIKVF. The CDR3 coding sequence is TGTGCCTTGTTGGAGGTGCAAGGGGGGTTGGGCAAAAAAATCAAGGTATTT.

In this sample, this clone turned up many times. This DNA's translation and the protein TCRdb lists, from a much larger clone, do not match at residue 7, likely due to a read error; the protein shown is translated from the DNA. The same CDR3 can be traced to other DNA sequences in this sample. V usage is TRGV9 and J usage is TRGJP. Per germline, CDR1 GITISATS and CDR2 ISYDGTV (reference sequence). CDR3 length: 17 amino acids. The V and J ends lost 4 bases and 4 bases, in that order; junction bases with no gene match: 7. CDR3 nucleotide sequence: TGTGCCTTGTGGGAAGGAAGACAAGAGTTGGGCAAAAAAATCAAGGTATTT. As protein: CALWEGRQELGKKIKVF.

This clone was counted at least ten times. Only one base separates this from a far larger clonotype, so it likely reflects a read error. Other DNA sequences in the same sample also yield this CDR3. The DNA of the CDR3 is TGCGCCTTGTGGGAGCCGATTTATTATAAGAAACTCTTT. Its protein product is CALWEPIYYKKLF. V gene TRGV9 combines with J gene TRGJ1 or TRGJ2. TCRdb supplies no J gene; here it was assigned by aligning the nucleotide sequence to germline. CDR1 is GITISATS and CDR2 is ISYDGTV in the germline V gene (reference sequence). This CDR3 region has 13 residues.

By sample share, this clone is medium-sized. The same CDR3 can be traced to other DNA sequences in this sample. The chain is built from TRGV5 and TRGJ1 or TRGJ2. V trimming: 6 bases; J trimming: 0 bases; junction bases outside the gene matches: 5. The CDR3 is made up of 13 amino acids. CDR1 is VINAFY and CDR2 is YDVSNSKD in the germline V gene. The CDR3 region is CATWTRNYYKKLF. The DNA for the CDR3 is TGTGCCACCTGGACCAGGAATTATTATAAGAAACTCTTT.

With regard to this clone: This likely reflects a read error, since a far larger clone is one base away. Other DNA sequences within the sample encode an identical CDR3. The V gene call is TRGV4, and the J gene call is absent. There are 15 residues in the CDR3. The V gene's germline CDR1 is EGSTGY and CDR2 YDSYTSSV. The CDR3 reads CATWDGIPHYYKKLF. CDR3 bases: TGTGCCACCTGGGATGGTATTCCCCATTATTATAAGAAGCTCTTT.

V usage is TRGV5 and J usage is TRGJ1 or TRGJ2. TCRdb gives no J gene; it was assigned here by matching the DNA to germline. From germline, CDR1 is VINAFY and CDR2 YDVSNSKD. V lost 1 base, J lost 10 bases, and 13 bases stayed unmatched. The CDR3 runs to 14 residues. The CDR3 loop reads CATWDSSLIRKKLF. CDR3 coding DNA: TGTGCCACCTGGGACAGTAGCTTGATACGCAAGAAACTCTTT.

Comment on this clone: This DNA's translation and the protein TCRdb lists, from a much larger clone, do not match at residue 3, likely due to a read error; the protein shown is translated from the DNA. The CDR3 reads CASWEVHNYYKKLF. CDR3 nucleotides: TGTGCCTCGTGGGAGGTGCATAACTATTATAAGAAACTCTTT. This sequence joins TRGV9 and TRGJ1 or TRGJ2. Germline matching of the DNA provided the J gene here, since TCRdb leaves it blank. Germline lookup yields CDR1 GITISATS and CDR2 ISYDGTV (reference sequence). The CDR3 has 14 residues.

In its sample, this clone was seen many times. For this DNA, TCRdb reports the protein of a much larger clone, which diverges at residue 4, most likely from a read error; the protein presented here is translated directly from the DNA. This chain joins TRGV9 and TRGJ1 or TRGJ2. The J gene, left out of TCRdb, was set here by checking the DNA against germline. The CDR3 covers 17 residues. Per the germline V gene, CDR1 is GITISATS and CDR2 is ISYDGTV (reference sequence). The CDR3, as DNA: TGTGCCTTGCGGGAGCCAACAACCCCCTGGAATTATTATAAGAAACTCTTT. Protein product: CALREPTTPWNYYKKLF.

As to this clone: With only one base between it and a far larger clone, this is likely a read error. The sample carries other DNA sequences with the same CDR3. The J segment was not called; the V segment is TRGV5. Germline V gene sequence: CDR1 VINAFY, CDR2 YDVSNSKD. This CDR3 is built from 17 residues. The CDR3: CATWDWEVMGSDWIKTF. CDR3 in DNA: TGTGCCACCTGGGACTGGGAGGTTATGGGTAGTGATTGGATCAAGACGTTC.

This clone was recorded many times. One base separates it from a far larger clone, so it is likely a read error. The same CDR3 arises from other DNA sequences in this sample as well. This chain links TRGV4 with TRGJ1 or TRGJ2. The CDR3 sequence is 15 residues long. Unmatched junction bases numbered 15, after V lost 9 bases and J lost 1 base. Germline V lookup: CDR1 EGSTGY, CDR2 YDSYTSSV. CDR3 amino acids: CATLENSHNYYKKLF. As DNA, the CDR3 is TGTGCCACCCTCGAAAACTCACACAATTATTATAAGAAACTCTTT.

At least ten counts were recorded for this clone. TCRdb's protein, taken from a much larger clone, differs from this DNA's translation at residue 8, likely owing to a read error; the protein displayed comes from the DNA. This chain joins TRGV4 and TRGJ1 or TRGJ2. This CDR3 is 13 amino acids long. Germline CDR1 and CDR2: EGSTGY and YDSYTSSV. This CDR3 is CATWGTNCYKKLF. The CDR3 coding sequence is TGTGCCACCTGGGGAACGAATTGTTATAAGAAACTCTTT.

This clone was seen repeatedly, ten times or more. This sequence is one base from a far larger clone and is likely a read error. This specimen includes other DNA sequences encoding the same CDR3. The chain recombines TRGV9 with TRGJ1 or TRGJ2. The J segment lost 7 bases and the V segment lost 0 bases, leaving 6 bases of the junction unmatched. The germline CDR1 and CDR2 sequences are GITISATS and ISYDGTV (reference sequence). CDR3 length: 13 amino acids. CDR3 in amino acids: CALWEVRYYKKLF. The DNA for the CDR3 is TGTGCCTTGTGGGAGGTGCGTTACTATAAGAAACTCTTT.

This clone was observed at least ten times. The protein given by TCRdb reflects a much larger clone and differs at residue 10 from this DNA's translation, likely from a read error; the protein shown is the DNA's translation. The CDR3 loop is CALWEAYRNCYKKLF. The DNA for the CDR3 is TGTGCCTTGTGGGAGGCGTACCGAAATTGTTATAAGAAACTCTTT. The chain recombines TRGV9 with TRGJ1 or TRGJ2. CDR1 is GITISATS, CDR2 ISYDGTV, per germline (reference sequence). CDR3 length equals 15 residues.

The chain couples TRGV2 to TRGJ1 or TRGJ2. TCRdb gives no J gene; it was assigned here by matching the DNA to germline. CDR3 length: 13 amino acids. Per the germline V gene, CDR1 is EGSNGY and CDR2 is YDSYNSKV. CDR3 in DNA: TGTGCACCTGGGACGGGCTTAAATTATAAGAAACTCTTT. The encoded protein is CAPGTGLNYKKLF.

On this clone: The likely explanation is a read error, given a far larger clone one base away. This sample includes further DNA sequences coding for the same CDR3. CDR3 bases: TGTGCCTTGTGGGAGGGCGCCAGGGAGCTGGGCAAAAAAATCAAGGTATTT. Translated: CALWEGARELGKKIKVF. The V call is TRGV9, the J call TRGJP. No J gene was available from TCRdb, and it was assigned here by a germline match of the DNA. The germline gives CDR1 GITISATS, CDR2 ISYDGTV (reference sequence). V was clipped by 2 bases and J by 11 bases; unmatched bases: 12. The CDR3 is 17 residues long.

This clone was seen a few times. The protein recorded in TCRdb matches a much larger clone and deviates from this DNA's translation at residue 6, suggesting a read error; the protein here is obtained by translating the DNA. The rearrangement uses TRGV3 and TRGJ1 or TRGJ2. Assignment of the J gene here rests on matching the DNA to germline, because TCRdb gives none. The CDR3 covers 14 residues. The germline V gene encodes CDR1 VTNTFY and CDR2 YDVSTARD (reference sequence). The V gene end was trimmed by 3 bases and the J gene end by 7 bases; junction bases not matched to a gene: 12. DNA for the CDR3: TGTGCCACCTGGGACGGCCCGCATGAATATAAGAAACTCTTT. Translating it yields CATWDGPHEYKKLF.

This clone was picked up many times. A far larger clone is off by one base, so a read error is likely. Other DNA sequences in the sample encode the same CDR3. The genes are TRGV9 and TRGJ1 or TRGJ2. CDR3 length equals 12 residues. The germline V gene has CDR1 GITISATS and CDR2 ISYDGTV (reference sequence). The CDR3 nucleotides are TGTGCCTTGTACCCGAATTACTATAAGAAACTCTTT. Translation: CALYPNYYKKLF.

Note on this clone: For this DNA, TCRdb reports the protein of a much larger clone, which diverges at residue 12, most likely from a read error; the protein presented here is translated directly from the DNA. This chain joins TRGV4 and TRGJ1 or TRGJ2. TCRdb leaves out the J gene; it was filled in here by matching the DNA to germline. Germline CDR1 EGSTGY, CDR2 YDSYTSSV. The CDR3 runs to 15 residues. CDR3 bases: TGTGCCACCCTCGAAAATTCACACAATTATTATAGGAAACTCTTT. Residues: CATLENSHNYYRKLF.

This clone was observed a few times. Since a far larger clone is one base different, this is likely a read error. It is unclear where the CDR3 begins or ends on the DNA, so no DNA is shown, and the CDR3 is as TCRdb lists it. The J gene has no call, while the V gene is TRGV9. The CDR3 region is 32 residues in length, termini included. CDR1 and CDR2 (germline): GITISATS, ISYDGTV (reference sequence). The CDR3 region is CALWEVQGAARNSLAVEQHLLSQVSIGRIQHF.